One and the same sample provided the 5 T cell receptor beta chains below, sequenced in a study of OX40 agonist ivuxolimab in advanced cancers. Sequencing was performed with immunoSEQ multiplex PCR; in TCRdb, only in-frame clones are kept and a portion is missing. The sample yields 50,000 or so clones, around 85% seen once. Sequenced material: CD4+ or CD8+ T cells sorted from blood, taken in a trial of the OX40 agonist ivuxolimab. The receptors here all came from an adult with an advanced solid tumor such as melanoma, head and neck, liver or kidney cancer.

This clone was seen a few times. The V call is TRBV18, the J call TRBJ2-5; D possibly corresponds to TRBD2 (6 bases). Per the germline V gene, CDR1 is KGHSH and CDR2 is LQKENI. The CDR3 length is 14 residues. V was cut by 0 bases and J by 1 base, with 6 bases left in between. CDR3 bases: TGTGCCAGCTCACCACCGGGACTCCAAGAGACCCAGTACTTC. Its protein product is CASSPPGLQETQYF.

This chain connects TRBV27 to TRBJ2-7, with 8 bases identical to TRBD1. Germline V CDR1 and CDR2: MNHEY, SMNVEV (reference sequence). J was trimmed by 1 base and V by 2 bases; bases with no gene match: 4. CDR3 length: 15 amino acids. CDR3 nucleotide sequence: TGTGCCAGCAGTTTACAGGGGGCGGGTTCCTACGAGCAGTACGTC. Its protein is CASSLQGAGSYEQYV.

The rearrangement joins TRBV4-3 to TRBJ1-4, with D uncertain. Deletions cut 3 bases from V and 0 bases from J, with 14 bases between. The V gene's germline CDR1 is LGHNA and CDR2 YSLEER. The CDR3 covers 17 residues. The CDR3 spells CASSQWGGDATNEKLFF. The CDR3 DNA reads TGCGCCAGCAGCCAGTGGGGAGGAGATGCAACTAATGAAAAACTGTTTTTT.

The J gene is TRBJ2-3, the V gene TRBV27; TRBD2 matches at 10 bases. CDR3 size: 16 residues. Per germline, CDR1 MNHEY and CDR2 SMNVEV (reference sequence). J was trimmed by 0 bases and V by 5 bases; bases with no gene match: 5. The CDR3 bases are TGTGCCAGCAGTCCGCTAGCGGGGGCTAGCACAGATACGCAGTATTTT. It encodes CASSPLAGASTDTQYF.

The rearrangement links TRBV6-1 to TRBJ2-7, with D perhaps matching TRBD1 (5 bases). V was clipped by 0 bases and J by 8 bases, with 17 bases between them. The CDR3 covers 15 residues. CDR1 MNHNS and CDR2 SASEGT come from the germline V gene. CDR3 sequence (DNA): TGTGCCAGCAGTGAAGCGGTTTGGGGCATGACAAAGCAGTACGTC. It is translated as CASSEAVWGMTKQYV.